Below, one T cell receptor (beta chain) is given with its context. From germline, CDR1 is ENHRY and CDR2 SYGVKD. The CDR3 has 14 amino acids. After removal of 5 bases from V and 4 bases from J, the junction contained 4 bases not matched to a gene. TCRdb used MiXCR to reprocess the 5' RACE reads, holding one entry per CDR3 protein. Of tens of thousands of distinct CDR3 sequences listed, 6% to 8% are singletons. The sample belongs to a study of spatial heterogeneity in lung cancer. Time point in this sample: sample taken at primary tumor resection. Whole RNA, which was extracted from tumor, nontumor lung tissue or frozen PBMC, was sequenced without any cell sorting.

This chain connects TRBV10-3 to TRBJ1-2, with 10 bases aligning to TRBD1. The receptor comes from a male donor with early-stage non-small cell lung cancer. The sample here was PBMCs, taken at surgery. CDR3 sequence reads: CAISRTGGSYGYTF. CDR3 DNA: TGTGCCATCAGTCGGACAGGGGGATCCTATGGCTACACCTTC.